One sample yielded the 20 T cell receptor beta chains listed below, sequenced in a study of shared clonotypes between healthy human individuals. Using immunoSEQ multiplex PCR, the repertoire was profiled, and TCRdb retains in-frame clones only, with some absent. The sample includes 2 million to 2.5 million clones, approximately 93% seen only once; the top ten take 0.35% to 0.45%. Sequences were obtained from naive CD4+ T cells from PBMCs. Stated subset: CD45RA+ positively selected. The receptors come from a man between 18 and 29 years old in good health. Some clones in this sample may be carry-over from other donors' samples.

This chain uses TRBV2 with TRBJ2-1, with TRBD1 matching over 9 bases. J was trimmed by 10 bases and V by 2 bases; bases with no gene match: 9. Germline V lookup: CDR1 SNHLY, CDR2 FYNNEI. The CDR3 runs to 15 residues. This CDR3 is CASSERTGGIGEQFF. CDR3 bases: TGTGCCAGCAGTGAACGCACAGGGGGCATCGGGGAGCAGTTCTTC.

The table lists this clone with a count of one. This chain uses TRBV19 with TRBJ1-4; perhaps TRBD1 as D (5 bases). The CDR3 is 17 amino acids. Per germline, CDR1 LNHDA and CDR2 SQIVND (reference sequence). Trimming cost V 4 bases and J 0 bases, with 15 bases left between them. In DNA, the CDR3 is TGTGCCAGTAGTAACCCCGGGGGATCTGCAACTAATGAAAAACTGTTTTTT. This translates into CASSNPGGSATNEKLFF.

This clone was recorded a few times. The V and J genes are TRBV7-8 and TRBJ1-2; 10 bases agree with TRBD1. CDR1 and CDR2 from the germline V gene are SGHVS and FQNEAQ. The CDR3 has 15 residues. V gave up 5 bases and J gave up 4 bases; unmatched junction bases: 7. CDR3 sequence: CASSPSGTGAYGYTF. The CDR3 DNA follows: TGTGCCAGCAGCCCGTCCGGGACAGGGGCCTATGGCTACACCTTC. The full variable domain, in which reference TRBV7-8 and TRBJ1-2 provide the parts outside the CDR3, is GAGVSQSPRYKVAKRGQDVALRCDPISGHVSLFWYQQALGQGPEFLTYFQNEAQLDKSGLPSDRFFAERPEGSVSTLKIQRTQQEDSAVYLCASSPSGTGAYGYTFGSGTRLTVV.

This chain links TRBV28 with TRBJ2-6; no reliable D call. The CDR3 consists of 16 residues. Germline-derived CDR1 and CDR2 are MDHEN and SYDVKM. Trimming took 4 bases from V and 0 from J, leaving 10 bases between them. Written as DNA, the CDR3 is TGTGCCAGCAGTTCTAAGGTCAGCTCTGGGGCCAACGTCCTGACTTTC. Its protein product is CASSSKVSSGANVLTF.

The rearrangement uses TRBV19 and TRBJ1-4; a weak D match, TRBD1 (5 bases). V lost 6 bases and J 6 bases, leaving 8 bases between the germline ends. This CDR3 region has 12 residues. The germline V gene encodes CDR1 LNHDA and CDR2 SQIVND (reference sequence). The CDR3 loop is CASRTAYEKLFF. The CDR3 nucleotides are TGTGCCAGTAGGACAGCGTATGAAAAACTGTTTTTT.

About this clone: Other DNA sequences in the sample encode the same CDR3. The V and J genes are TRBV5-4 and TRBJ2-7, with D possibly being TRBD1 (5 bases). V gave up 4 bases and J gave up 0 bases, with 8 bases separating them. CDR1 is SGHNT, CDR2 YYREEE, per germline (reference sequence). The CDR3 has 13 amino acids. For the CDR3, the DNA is TGTGCCAGCAGCCTTGGGGCCTCCTACGAGCAGTACTTC. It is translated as CASSLGASYEQYF.

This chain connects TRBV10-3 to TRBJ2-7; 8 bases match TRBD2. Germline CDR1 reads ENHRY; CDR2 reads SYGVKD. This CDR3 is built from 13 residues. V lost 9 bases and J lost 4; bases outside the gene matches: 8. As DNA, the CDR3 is TGTGCCATTTCCCAGCGGGAGACGTACGAGCAGTACTTC. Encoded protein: CAISQRETYEQYF.

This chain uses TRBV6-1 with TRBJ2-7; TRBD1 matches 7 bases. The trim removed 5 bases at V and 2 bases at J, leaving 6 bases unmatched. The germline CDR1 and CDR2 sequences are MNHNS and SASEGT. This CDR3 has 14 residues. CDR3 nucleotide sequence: TGTGCCAGCAGTTCCCCCGGGACAGCCTACGAGCAGTACTTC. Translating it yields CASSSPGTAYEQYF.

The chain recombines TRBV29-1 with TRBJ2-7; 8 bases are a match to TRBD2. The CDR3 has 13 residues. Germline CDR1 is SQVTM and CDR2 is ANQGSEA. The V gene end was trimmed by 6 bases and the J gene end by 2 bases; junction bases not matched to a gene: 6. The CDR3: CSVGTRATYEQYF. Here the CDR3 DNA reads TGCAGCGTGGGGACTAGAGCAACCTACGAGCAGTACTTC.

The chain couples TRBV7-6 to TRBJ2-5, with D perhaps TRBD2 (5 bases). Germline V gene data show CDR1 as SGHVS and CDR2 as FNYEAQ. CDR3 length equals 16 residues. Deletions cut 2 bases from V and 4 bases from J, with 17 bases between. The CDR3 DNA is TGTGCCAGCAGCTTATTGGATGGCGGGCATCGAGAGACCCAGTACTTC. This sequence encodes CASSLLDGGHRETQYF.

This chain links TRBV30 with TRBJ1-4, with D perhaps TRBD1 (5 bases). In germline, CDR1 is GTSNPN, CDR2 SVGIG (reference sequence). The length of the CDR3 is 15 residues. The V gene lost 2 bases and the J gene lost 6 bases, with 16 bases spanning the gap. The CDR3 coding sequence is TGTGCCTGGAGTAGGGTCGGGGCGGTCGATGAAAAACTGTTTTTT. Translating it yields CAWSRVGAVDEKLFF.

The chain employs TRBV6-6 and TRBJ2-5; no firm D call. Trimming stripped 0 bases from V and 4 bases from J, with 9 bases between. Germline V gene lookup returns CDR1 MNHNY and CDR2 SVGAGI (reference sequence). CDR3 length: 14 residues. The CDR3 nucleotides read TGTGCCAGCAGTTACTCGGCGGTCGGAGAGACCCAGTACTTC. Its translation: CASSYSAVGETQYF.

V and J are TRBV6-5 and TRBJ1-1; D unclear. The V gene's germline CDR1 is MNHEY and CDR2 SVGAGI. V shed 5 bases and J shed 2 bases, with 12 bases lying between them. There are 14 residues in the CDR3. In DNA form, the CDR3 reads TGTGCCAGCAGTAGACCGGAGCCAAACACTGAAGCTTTCTTT. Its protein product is CASSRPEPNTEAFF.

The CDR3: CASSLVHGGRGYNEQFF. The CDR3 DNA is TGTGCCAGCAGCTTAGTTCATGGTGGGAGAGGGTACAATGAGCAGTTCTTC. The rearrangement joins TRBV11-3 to TRBJ2-1; weak D call: TRBD2 (5 bases). CDR1 is SGHNT and CDR2 is YENEEA in the germline V gene. The CDR3 has 17 residues. Trimming pared 1 base from V and 4 bases from J, leaving 17 bases between.

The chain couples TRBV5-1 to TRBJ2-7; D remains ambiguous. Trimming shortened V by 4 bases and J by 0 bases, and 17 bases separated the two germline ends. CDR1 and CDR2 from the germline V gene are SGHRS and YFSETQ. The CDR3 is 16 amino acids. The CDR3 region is CASSHGGATSSYEQYF. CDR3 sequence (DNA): TGCGCCAGCAGCCACGGCGGAGCCACCTCCTCCTACGAGCAGTACTTC.

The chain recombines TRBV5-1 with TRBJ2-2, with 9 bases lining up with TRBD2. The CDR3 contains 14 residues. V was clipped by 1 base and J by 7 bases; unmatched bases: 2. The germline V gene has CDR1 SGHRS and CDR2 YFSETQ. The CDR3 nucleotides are TGCGCCAGCAGCTTGACTAGCGGGTACGGGGAGCTGTTTTTT. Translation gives CASSLTSGYGELFF.

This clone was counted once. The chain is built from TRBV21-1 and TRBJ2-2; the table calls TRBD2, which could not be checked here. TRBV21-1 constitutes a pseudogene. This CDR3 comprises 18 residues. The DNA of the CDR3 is TGTGCCAGCAGCAATGGGACTAGCGGGAGGGAGAACACCGGGGAGCTGTTTTTT. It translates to CASSNGTSGRENTGELFF.

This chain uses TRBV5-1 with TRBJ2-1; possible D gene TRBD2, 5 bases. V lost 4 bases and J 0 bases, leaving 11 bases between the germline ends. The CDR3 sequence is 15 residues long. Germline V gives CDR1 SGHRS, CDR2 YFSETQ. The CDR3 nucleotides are TGCGCCAGCAGCACGACTACCCGCTCCTACAATGAGCAGTTCTTC. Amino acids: CASSTTTRSYNEQFF.

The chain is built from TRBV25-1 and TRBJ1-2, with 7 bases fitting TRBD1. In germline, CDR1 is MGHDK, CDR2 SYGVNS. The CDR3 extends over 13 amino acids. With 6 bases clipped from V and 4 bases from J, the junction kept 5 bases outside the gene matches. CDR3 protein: CASSRGFGYGYTF. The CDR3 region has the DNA TGTGCCAGCAGCAGGGGGTTTGGCTATGGCTACACCTTC.

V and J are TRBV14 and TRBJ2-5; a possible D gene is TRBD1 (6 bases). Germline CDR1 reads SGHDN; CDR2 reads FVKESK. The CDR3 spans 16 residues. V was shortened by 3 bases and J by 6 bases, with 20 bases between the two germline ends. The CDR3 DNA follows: TGTGCCAGCAGCCATCTTAGGGGGTTGGAGCGGCAGACCCAGTACTTC. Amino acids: CASSHLRGLERQTQYF.